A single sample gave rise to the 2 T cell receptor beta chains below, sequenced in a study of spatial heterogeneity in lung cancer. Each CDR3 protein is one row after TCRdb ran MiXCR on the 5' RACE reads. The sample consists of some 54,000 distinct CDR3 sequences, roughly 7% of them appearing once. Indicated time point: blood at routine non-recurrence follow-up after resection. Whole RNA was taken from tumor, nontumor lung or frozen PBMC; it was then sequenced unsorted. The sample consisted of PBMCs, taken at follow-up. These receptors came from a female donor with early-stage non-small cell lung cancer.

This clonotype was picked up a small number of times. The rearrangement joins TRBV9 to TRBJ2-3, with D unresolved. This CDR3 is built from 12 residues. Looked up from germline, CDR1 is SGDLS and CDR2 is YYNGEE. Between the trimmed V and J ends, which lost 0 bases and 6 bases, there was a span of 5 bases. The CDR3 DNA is TGTGCCAGCAGCGTAGGGATGGATACGCAGTATTTT. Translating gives CASSVGMDTQYF.

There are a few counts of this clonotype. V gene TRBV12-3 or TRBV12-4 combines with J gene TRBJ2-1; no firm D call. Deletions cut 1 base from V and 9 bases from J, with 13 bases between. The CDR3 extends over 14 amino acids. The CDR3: CASSLGRSYSEQFF. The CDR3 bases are TGTGCCAGCAGTTTAGGAAGATCCTATAGTGAGCAGTTCTTC.